This TCR beta chain was documented in a study of blood T cell repertoires in COVID-19. Repertoires were generated with immunoSEQ multiplex PCR, while TCRdb's copy carries only in-frame clones and drops some. The table shows 200,000 to 250,000 clones, with approximately 89% occurring only once. V was trimmed by 2 bases and J by 7 bases, leaving 14 bases between them. The CDR3 has 14 residues. From germline, CDR1 is MNHNS and CDR2 SASEGT. The sequence was collected from a woman under 40 who had been exposed to COVID-19. V and J are TRBV6-1 and TRBJ1-2, with D maybe TRBD1 (6 bases). Sequenced material: PBMCs or T cells enriched from blood (not recorded which). The CDR3 region is CASSEFRGGGGYTF. The DNA of the CDR3 is TGTGCCAGCAGTGAATTCCGGGGGGGCGGTGGCTACACCTTC.